The sequence of this TCR beta chain was determined in a study of TIL therapy for anti-PD-1-resistant metastatic lung cancer. Overall study context: Tumors carried a median roughly 1.5 non-synonymous mutations per megabase.

Time point described: pre-treatment sample, taken before nivolumab and TIL therapy. As concerns this clone: Its antigen is undetermined.

Germline CDR1 and CDR2: MDHEN and SYDVKM. Trimming removed 5 bases at V and 4 bases at J, with 18 bases between. This CDR3 contains 16 residues. Broader study findings: Patients were highly selected, enriched for treatment-naive, never-smoker and oncogene-addicted cases.

This was the immunoSEQ v3 assay. Survey-level samples got roughly 1.9 million read pairs; deep-level samples got roughly 4.5-6 million. Assay: immunoSEQ multiplex PCR; the TCRdb copy retains only in-frame clones and omits some. Among more than 45,000 clones, over 70% were seen once, and the ten largest hold 1.8%. The rearrangement links TRBV28 to TRBJ1-5, with D tentatively TRBD1 (5 bases). Sample: blood, taken at baseline. This TCR was recovered from a person between 25 and 80 years old with non-small cell lung cancer. The chain's CDR3 is CASSASTAQRNQPQHF. The CDR3 DNA sequence: TGTGCCAGCAGTGCCTCGACAGCCCAAAGGAATCAGCCCCAGCATTTT.